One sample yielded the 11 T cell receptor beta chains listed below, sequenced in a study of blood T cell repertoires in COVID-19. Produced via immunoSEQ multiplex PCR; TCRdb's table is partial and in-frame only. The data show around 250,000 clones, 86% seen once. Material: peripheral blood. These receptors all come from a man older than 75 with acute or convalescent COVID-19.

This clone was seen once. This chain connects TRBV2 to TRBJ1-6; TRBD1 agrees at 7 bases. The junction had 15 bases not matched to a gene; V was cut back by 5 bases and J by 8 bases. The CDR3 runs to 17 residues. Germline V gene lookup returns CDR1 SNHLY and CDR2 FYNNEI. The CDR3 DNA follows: TGTGCCAGCAGTACCTTGGACAGGTCGTTAGTGGATTCACCCCTCCACTTT. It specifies CASSTLDRSLVDSPLHF.

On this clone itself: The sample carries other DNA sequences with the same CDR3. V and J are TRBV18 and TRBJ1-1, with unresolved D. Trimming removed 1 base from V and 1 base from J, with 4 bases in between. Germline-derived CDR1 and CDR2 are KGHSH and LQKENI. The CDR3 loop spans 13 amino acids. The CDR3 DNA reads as TGTGCCAGCTCACCACGAGGGAACACTGAAGCTTTCTTT. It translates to CASSPRGNTEAFF.

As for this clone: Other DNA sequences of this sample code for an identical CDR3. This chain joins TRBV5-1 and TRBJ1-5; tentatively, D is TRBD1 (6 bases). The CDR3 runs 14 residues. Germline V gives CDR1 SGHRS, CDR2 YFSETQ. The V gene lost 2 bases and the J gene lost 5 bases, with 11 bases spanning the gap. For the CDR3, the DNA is TGCGCCAGCAGCTTATCAGGGGCCGATCAGCCCCAGCATTTT. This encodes CASSLSGADQPQHF. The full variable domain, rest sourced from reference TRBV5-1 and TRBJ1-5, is KAGVTQTPRYLIKTRGQQVTLSCSPISGHRSVSWYQQTPGQGLQFLFEYFSETQRNKGNFPGRFSGRQFSNSRSEMNVSTLELGDSALYLCASSLSGADQPQHFGDGTRLSIL.

The CDR3: CASSTPRQGRTGNEQFF. The CDR3 nucleotides are TGTGCCAGCAGTACGCCCCGACAGGGACGAACCGGGAATGAGCAGTTCTTC. V gene TRBV28 combines with J gene TRBJ2-1; 7 nucleotides agree with TRBD1. The V segment lost 5 bases and the J segment 7 bases; nucleotides outside the gene matches: 17. CDR1 and CDR2 from the germline V gene are MDHEN and SYDVKM. The CDR3 has 17 residues.

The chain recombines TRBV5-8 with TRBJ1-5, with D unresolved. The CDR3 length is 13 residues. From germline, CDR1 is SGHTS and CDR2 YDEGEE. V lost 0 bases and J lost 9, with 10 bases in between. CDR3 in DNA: TGTGCCAGCAGCTTGGACGGGTATGGGCCCCAGCATTTT. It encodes CASSLDGYGPQHF.

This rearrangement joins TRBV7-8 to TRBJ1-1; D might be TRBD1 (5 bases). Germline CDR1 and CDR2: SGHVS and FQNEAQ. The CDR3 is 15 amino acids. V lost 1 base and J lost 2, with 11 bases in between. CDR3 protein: CASSLVTTVNTEAFF. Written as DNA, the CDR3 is TGTGCCAGCAGCTTAGTCACGACAGTAAACACTGAAGCTTTCTTT. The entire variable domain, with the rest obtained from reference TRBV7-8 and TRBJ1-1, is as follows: GAGVSQSPRYKVAKRGQDVALRCDPISGHVSLFWYQQALGQGPEFLTYFQNEAQLDKSGLPSDRFFAERPEGSVSTLKIQRTQQEDSAVYLCASSLVTTVNTEAFFGQGTRLTVV.

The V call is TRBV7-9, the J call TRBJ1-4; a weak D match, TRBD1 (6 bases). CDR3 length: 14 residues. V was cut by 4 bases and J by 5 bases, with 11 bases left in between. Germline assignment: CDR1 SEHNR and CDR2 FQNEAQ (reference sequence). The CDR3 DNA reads TGTGCCAGCAGCTCTCCGGACAGAAATGAAAAACTGTTTTTT. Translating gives CASSSPDRNEKLFF.

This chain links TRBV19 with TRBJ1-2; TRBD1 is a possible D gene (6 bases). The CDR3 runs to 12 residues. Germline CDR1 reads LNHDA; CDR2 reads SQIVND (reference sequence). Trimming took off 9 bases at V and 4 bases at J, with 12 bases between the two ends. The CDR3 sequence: CASTGQIYGYTF. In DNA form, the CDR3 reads TGTGCCAGCACCGGACAGATCTATGGCTACACCTTC.

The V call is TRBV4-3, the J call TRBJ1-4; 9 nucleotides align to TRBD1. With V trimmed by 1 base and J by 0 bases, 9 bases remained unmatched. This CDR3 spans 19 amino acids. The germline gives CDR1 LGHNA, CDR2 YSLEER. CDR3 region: CASSQVRQGGRSTNEKLFF. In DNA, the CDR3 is TGCGCCAGCAGCCAAGTCCGACAGGGGGGACGTTCAACTAATGAAAAACTGTTTTTT.

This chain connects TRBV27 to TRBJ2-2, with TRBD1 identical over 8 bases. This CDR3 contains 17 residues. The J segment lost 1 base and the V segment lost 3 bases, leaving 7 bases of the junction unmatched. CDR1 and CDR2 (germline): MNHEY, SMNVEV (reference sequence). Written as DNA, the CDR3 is TGTGCCAGCAGTTTCCGCCTCGGGACAGGGAACACCGGGGAGCTGTTTTTT. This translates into CASSFRLGTGNTGELFF.

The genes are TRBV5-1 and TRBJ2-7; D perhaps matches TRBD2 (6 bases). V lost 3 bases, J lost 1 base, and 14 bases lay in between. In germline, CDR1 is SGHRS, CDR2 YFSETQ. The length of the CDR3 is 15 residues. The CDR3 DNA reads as TGCGCCAGCAGCTCTAGCGCCCCAGGGTCCTACGAGCAGTACTTC. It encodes CASSSSAPGSYEQYF.